Presented here are 30 T cell receptor beta chains from one specimen sequenced in a study of cytomegalovirus exposure and HLA in healthy donors. Primers: 60 Vbeta forward and 13 Jbeta reverse. Only in-frame clones appear in the TCRdb table, and some are missing; sequencing was by immunoSEQ multiplex PCR. The sample table sets out 20,000 to 25,000 clones. The specimen sequenced was PBMCs. The receptor source for this set is a male donor in good health and CMV-seropositive.

The chain is built from TRBV7-9 and TRBJ1-2; TRBD1 agrees at 7 bases. V gave up 5 bases and J gave up 3 bases; unmatched junction bases: 9. This CDR3 is 15 amino acids long. The germline CDR1 and CDR2 sequences are SEHNR and FQNEAQ (reference sequence). DNA for the CDR3: TGTGCCAGCAGCGCAACAGGGGCGAACCACTATGGCTACACCTTC. The encoded protein is CASSATGANHYGYTF.

The chain combines TRBV4-2 with TRBJ2-7; 7 bases are a match to TRBD1. The CDR3 consists of 14 residues. With V trimmed by 4 bases and J by 4 bases, 7 bases remained unmatched. The V gene's germline CDR1 is LGHNA and CDR2 YNFKEQ. The CDR3, as DNA: TGTGCCAGCAGCCCTAGACAGGGCGATTACGAGCAGTACTTC. This gives the protein CASSPRQGDYEQYF.

The V and J genes are TRBV4-3 and TRBJ2-7; TRBD2 aligns across 11 bases. Germline CDR1 is LGHNA and CDR2 is YSLEER. Unmatched junction bases numbered 3, after V lost 4 bases and J lost 4 bases. The CDR3 runs to 14 residues. The DNA of the CDR3 is TGCGCCAGCAGCCCGACTAGCGGGGCTTACGAGCAGTACTTC. Its translation: CASSPTSGAYEQYF.

The chain recombines TRBV7-9 with TRBJ2-1, with 7 bases aligning to TRBD2. V was pared by 5 bases and J by 6 bases, with 13 bases of the junction left unmatched. Germline assignment: CDR1 SEHNR and CDR2 FQNEAQ (reference sequence). This CDR3 contains 16 residues. The CDR3 loop is CASSLRGAGVFNEQFF. CDR3 bases: TGTGCCAGCAGCCTCCGGGGCGCGGGAGTCTTCAATGAGCAGTTCTTC.

V gene TRBV27 combines with J gene TRBJ2-2, with 8 bases fitting TRBD2. Germline CDR1 MNHEY, CDR2 SMNVEV (reference sequence). The CDR3 sequence is 13 residues long. The J segment lost 5 bases and the V segment lost 6 bases, leaving 2 bases of the junction unmatched. The CDR3 nucleotides read TGTGCCAGCAGGGGACTAGGTACCGGGGAGCTGTTTTTT. Translating it yields CASRGLGTGELFF.

The chain has TRBV6-1 and TRBJ2-7; 8 nucleotides align to TRBD1. The CDR3 has 14 residues. The germline gives CDR1 MNHNS, CDR2 SASEGT. V lost 1 base to trimming and J lost 7 bases; unmatched junction nucleotides: 6. The CDR3 region is CASSEVDRVREQYF. CDR3 coding DNA: TGTGCCAGCAGTGAAGTGGACAGGGTGAGAGAGCAGTACTTC.

The chain employs TRBV15 and TRBJ2-1, with 8 nucleotides matching TRBD1. V was pared by 5 bases and J by 8 bases, with 11 bases of the junction left unmatched. This CDR3 has 15 residues. CDR1 is LNHNV, CDR2 YYDKDF, per germline (reference sequence). CDR3 nucleotides: TGTGCCACCAGCCTAGGACAGGGCCCAATCTATGAGCAGTTCTTC. Translating gives CATSLGQGPIYEQFF.

CDR3 nucleotides: TGTGCCAGCAGCGGACAGGGAATGGCAGCTTTCTTT. This translates into CASSGQGMAAFF. This sequence joins TRBV9 and TRBJ1-1; 7 nucleotides match TRBD1. V was clipped by 3 bases and J by 10 bases; unmatched bases: 6. This CDR3 contains 12 residues. Germline CDR1 reads SGDLS; CDR2 reads YYNGEE.

The V and J genes are TRBV28 and TRBJ2-7, with D uncertain. This CDR3 comprises 13 residues. Germline V gene data show CDR1 as MDHEN and CDR2 as SYDVKM. V was clipped by 3 bases and J by 5 bases, with 11 bases between them. The CDR3 DNA is TGTGCCAGCAGTTTCGGGTCACGCGACGAGCAGTACTTC. Encoded protein: CASSFGSRDEQYF.

The chain is built from TRBV2 and TRBJ1-1; D is undetermined. The CDR3 has 14 residues. The ends were cut back, 0 bases at V and 8 bases at J, with 13 bases in the middle. Germline-derived CDR1 and CDR2 are SNHLY and FYNNEI. The CDR3 loop reads CASSEAGLRAEAFF. The CDR3 DNA reads TGTGCCAGCAGTGAAGCGGGTTTGAGGGCGGAAGCTTTCTTT.

The V and J genes are TRBV5-6 and TRBJ2-7; D gene uncertain. Between the trimmed V and J ends, which lost 2 bases and 5 bases, there was a span of 11 bases. This CDR3 spans 13 amino acids. In germline, CDR1 is SGHDT, CDR2 YYEEEE. The CDR3 DNA sequence: TGTGCCAGCAGCTTAGGCAGGTACCACGAGCAGTACTTC. This translates into CASSLGRYHEQYF.

The chain uses TRBV27 and TRBJ1-1; D unclear. V lost 6 bases and J 0 bases, leaving 5 bases between the germline ends. CDR3 length: 12 amino acids. CDR1 MNHEY and CDR2 SMNVEV come from the germline V gene (reference sequence). CDR3 DNA: TGTGCCAGCAGGAGGGTGAACACTGAAGCTTTCTTT. Translating it yields CASRRVNTEAFF.

V is TRBV7-2 and J is TRBJ1-5; D may be TRBD1 (5 bases). The V and J ends lost 2 bases and 1 base respectively, with 9 bases between them. From germline, CDR1 is SGHTA and CDR2 FQGNSA. The CDR3 sequence is 15 residues long. DNA for the CDR3: TGTGCCAGCAGCTTAAGCCAGGGAAGCAATCAGCCCCAGCATTTT. Translated, it gives CASSLSQGSNQPQHF.

This sequence joins TRBV29-1 and TRBJ2-7, with a possible D match to TRBD1 (5 bases). CDR1 and CDR2 from the germline V gene are SQVTM and ANQGSEA. Deletions cut 5 bases from V and 2 bases from J, with 16 bases between. The CDR3 sequence is 14 residues long. CDR3 protein: CSVLSPGQAYEQYF. CDR3 nucleotides: TGCAGCGTTCTCTCCCCCGGACAAGCCTACGAGCAGTACTTC.

The V call is TRBV28, the J call TRBJ2-7; 10 bases line up with TRBD2. CDR3 size: 16 residues. V shed 0 bases, J shed 5 bases, and the junction held 7 bases outside the gene matches. Germline V gives CDR1 MDHEN, CDR2 SYDVKM. CDR3 protein: CASSLWGSGGSNEQYF. CDR3 bases: TGTGCCAGCAGTTTATGGGGTAGCGGGGGGTCCAACGAGCAGTACTTC.

CDR3: CAWRANSYNEQFF. The CDR3 bases are TGTGCCTGGAGAGCGAACTCCTACAATGAGCAGTTCTTC. V usage is TRBV30 and J usage is TRBJ2-1, with D hard to call. Per the germline V gene, CDR1 is GTSNPN and CDR2 is SVGIG (reference sequence). This CDR3 region has 13 residues. Trimming took off 3 bases at V and 0 bases at J, with 6 bases between the two ends.

The J gene is TRBJ2-7, the V gene TRBV6-5; D is unresolved. Germline V gene data show CDR1 as MNHEY and CDR2 as SVGAGI. Between the trimmed V and J ends, which lost 0 bases and 2 bases, there was a span of 11 bases. CDR3 length equals 15 residues. The CDR3 loop reads CASSYSLTVAYEQYF. The CDR3 nucleotides are TGTGCCAGCAGTTACTCGCTCACGGTTGCCTACGAGCAGTACTTC.

This chain connects TRBV30 to TRBJ2-3, with 12 bases identical to TRBD2. The germline CDR1 and CDR2 sequences are GTSNPN and SVGIG (reference sequence). After removal of 2 bases from V and 2 bases from J, the junction contained 8 bases not matched to a gene. The length of the CDR3 is 17 residues. The CDR3 reads CAWSFSRTSGDTDTQYF. The CDR3 DNA sequence: TGTGCCTGGAGTTTTTCCAGGACTAGCGGGGACACAGATACGCAGTATTTT. Supplemented by reference TRBV30 and TRBJ2-3, the full variable domain reads SQTIHQWPATLVQPVGSPLSLECTVEGTSNPNLYWYRQAAGRGLQLLFYSVGIGQISSEVPQNLSASRPQDRQFILSSKKLLLSDSGFYLCAWSFSRTSGDTDTQYFGPGTRLTVL.

This sequence joins TRBV19 and TRBJ1-2; D may be TRBD1 (5 bases). This CDR3 contains 13 residues. The ends were cut back, 9 bases at V and 8 bases at J, with 19 bases in the middle. Germline CDR1 LNHDA, CDR2 SQIVND (reference sequence). CDR3 residues: CASREGTVKGYTF. CDR3 DNA sequence: TGTGCCAGCAGGGAGGGGACGGTGAAAGGCTACACCTTC.

This chain links TRBV29-1 with TRBJ2-1, with D maybe TRBD1 (5 bases). With 4 bases removed from V and 6 bases from J, the gap between germline ends came to 16 bases. The germline CDR1 and CDR2 sequences are SQVTM and ANQGSEA. This CDR3 has 14 amino acids. The CDR3 nucleotides read TGCAGCGTTGCTGCATCCAGGGTTGGCAATGAGCAGTTCTTC. It yields the protein CSVAASRVGNEQFF.

J is TRBJ2-7 and V is TRBV9; possibly TRBD2 for D (11 bases). CDR1 and CDR2 (germline): SGDLS, YYNGEE. This CDR3 spans 19 amino acids. The germline V and J ends were trimmed by 4 bases and 4 bases, with 30 bases remaining between them. The CDR3 nucleotides read TGTGCCAGCAGCACAACTTGGACAGGGGGACTAGCGGAGCCGTACGAGCAGTACTTC. It translates to CASSTTWTGGLAEPYEQYF.

This chain joins TRBV6-5 and TRBJ1-5; D is perhaps TRBD1 (5 bases). V gave up 5 bases and J gave up 7 bases, with 9 bases separating them. The CDR3 runs 12 residues. Germline V gene sequence: CDR1 MNHEY, CDR2 SVGAGI. Here the CDR3 reads CASSPGIQPQHF. The CDR3 DNA reads TGTGCCAGCAGTCCAGGGATACAGCCCCAGCATTTT.

The chain combines TRBV4-3 with TRBJ1-4, with a possible D match to TRBD1 (5 bases). The germline CDR1 and CDR2 sequences are LGHNA and YSLEER. The V gene lost 4 bases and the J gene lost 7 bases, with 16 bases spanning the gap. This CDR3 comprises 15 residues. This CDR3 is CASSRPGLGTEKLFF. For the CDR3, the DNA is TGCGCCAGCAGCCGTCCGGGACTAGGGACTGAAAAACTGTTTTTT.

This chain connects TRBV4-3 to TRBJ2-3; D is ambiguous. The CDR3 sequence is 13 residues long. V lost 1 base, J lost 4 bases, and 6 bases lay in between. Germline V gene sequence: CDR1 LGHNA, CDR2 YSLEER. The CDR3 nucleotides read TGCGCCAGCAGCCAAGTTGCGGCAGATACGCAGTATTTT. Its translation is CASSQVAADTQYF.

This chain connects TRBV6-1 to TRBJ1-1, with a weak D call TRBD1 (6 bases). Trimming took off 2 bases at V and 0 bases at J, with 7 bases between the two ends. Per the germline V gene, CDR1 is MNHNS and CDR2 is SASEGT. This CDR3 spans 14 amino acids. Written as DNA, the CDR3 is TGTGCCAGCAGTGAACAGGGGTTGAACACTGAAGCTTTCTTT. Translation gives CASSEQGLNTEAFF.

J is TRBJ1-5 and V is TRBV7-2; TRBD1 agrees at 9 bases. The CDR3 length is 17 residues. V lost 2 bases to trimming and J lost 5 bases; unmatched junction nucleotides: 10. In germline, CDR1 is SGHTA, CDR2 FQGNSA. As DNA, the CDR3 is TGTGCCAGCAGCTTACTGGGGGGACAGGGTATCGATCAGCCCCAGCATTTT. Its translation is CASSLLGGQGIDQPQHF. Full variable domain (remainder filled in from reference TRBV7-2 and TRBJ1-5): GAGVSQSPSNKVTEKGKDVELRCDPISGHTALYWYRQSLGQGLEFLIYFQGNSAPDKSGLPSDRFSAERTGGSVSTLTIQRTQQEDSAVYLCASSLLGGQGIDQPQHFGDGTRLSIL.

V gene TRBV18 combines with J gene TRBJ1-5; a possible D gene is TRBD1 (5 bases). There are 16 residues in the CDR3. V gave up 0 bases and J gave up 7 bases, with 16 bases separating them. Germline loops: CDR1 KGHSH, CDR2 LQKENI. The CDR3 DNA reads TGTGCCAGCTCACCACCTAATCGAGGGGCGGGACAGCCCCAGCATTTT. It translates to CASSPPNRGAGQPQHF.

The chain combines TRBV19 with TRBJ1-1; no definite D call. Trimming shortened V by 8 bases and J by 1 base, and 8 bases separated the two germline ends. Germline values: CDR1 LNHDA, CDR2 SQIVND (reference sequence). This CDR3 comprises 12 residues. In nucleotides, the CDR3 is TGTGCCAGTCACAGACAGAACACTGAAGCTTTCTTT. Protein sequence: CASHRQNTEAFF.

The chain links TRBV7-6 to TRBJ2-7; TRBD2 aligns across 8 bases. The CDR3 is made up of 14 amino acids. V lost 1 base, J lost 1 base, and 0 bases stayed unmatched. Per the germline V gene, CDR1 is SGHVS and CDR2 is FNYEAQ. The CDR3 loop reads CASSLERGSYEQYF. CDR3 nucleotide sequence: TGTGCCAGCAGCTTAGAGCGGGGGTCCTACGAGCAGTACTTC.

This chain uses TRBV20-1 with TRBJ2-5; TRBD1 might be the D (5 bases). The DNA matches TRBJ2-7 better at its end, which makes the J call doubtful. The length of the CDR3 is 11 residues. CDR1 is DFQATT and CDR2 is SNEGSKA in the germline V gene (reference sequence). CDR3 sequence reads: CSARWGPEQYF. CDR3 nucleotides: TGCAGTGCTAGATGGGGCCCCGAGCAGTACTTC.